This TCR beta chain derives from a study of a mutant IDH1 vaccine in newly diagnosed glioma (dated by TCRdb to the early 2020s). General notes on the study: Patients received eight vaccinations in weeks 1, 3, 5, 7, 11, 15, 19 and 23, corresponding to visits V03 through V10. Vaccination started 4-6 weeks after radiotherapy alone, or was given together with temozolomide cycles in the groups whose treatment included chemotherapy. The roughly 32 treated patients were approximately 62% male and around 38% female, with a mean age of roughly 40 years. Before enrollment, patients had received standard therapy of radiotherapy alone, temozolomide alone, or radiochemotherapy with temozolomide; most received the combination. Peripheral blood samples were drawn at six visits, namely V03 (baseline), V05, V07, V10, V12 and V13. Longitudinal TCRB deep sequencing was performed for about two dozen treated patients wherever samples were available for exploratory analyses.

The sample's time point, from its label and the paper: week 23, last vaccination. Each vaccine dose, consisting of 300 ug of a 20-mer mutant IDH1 peptide in Montanide, was administered subcutaneously with topical imiquimod. Donors had newly diagnosed WHO grade 3 or 4 IDH1-mutant astrocytomas with loss of nuclear ATRX. The samples were drawn from NOA16, a multicentre, single-arm, open-label phase I trial in Germany that tested a mutant IDH1 peptide vaccine in humans for the first time. Genomic DNA for TCRB sequencing was extracted from EDTA blood using the DNeasy Blood and Tissue Kit. The full study reports these points: Selection of PBMC samples for TCRB deep sequencing was based on availability. Across multiple MHC alleles, vaccine-induced immune responses were seen in approximately 93% of patients. It was noted by the authors that analyses of patient blood samples could not be reproduced owing to sample limitations. Pseudoprogression appeared unrelated to alterations in the top peripheral T cell clonotypes detected by TCRB sequencing.

The CDR3 sequence holds 18 residues, the cysteine and phenylalanine included. This entry keeps only the CDR3 DNA: 54 bases, framed from base 1. As encoded in the germline V gene (reference sequence), CDR1 is SGHKS while CDR2 is YYEKEE. Preparation of the library involved the immunoSEQ multiplex PCR assay. The hsTCRB Kit was used according to the manufacturer's protocol to amplify rearranged TCR beta chain sequences. An Illumina MiSeq was used to sequence the TCRB libraries. As for the authors' bioinformatics: Demultiplexing, trimming and gene mapping were performed with the kit vendor's proprietary platform. TCRdb retrieved this table from immuneACCESS and kept in-frame rearrangements only. Not all clones are present; in checked studies, unresolved V genes account for under half, and no reason is known for the remainder. V, J and clone size are those of that table, while D and trimming were read from the DNA. Here the sample has 25,000 to 35,000 clones; 88% occur a single time. The biggest ten clones account for 2% to 3% of the sample.

With respect to this clone: Its antigen is unknown. No qualities accompany the bases; no much larger clone lies one base away.

Sequenced material: PBMCs, taken from a glioma patient whose treatment included an IDH1 peptide vaccine. The V and J segments used are TRBV5-5 and TRBJ2-5; 9 bases in between match TRBD2. The closer fit of TRBJ2-7 to the DNA end suggests the J call may be wrong. This TCR came from a man aged 40-49 years with glioma. The sequence in DNA is TGTGCCAGCAGCTTCGGAGCGGGAGGCCCCTGGAGCTCCTACGAGCAGTACTTC. Its amino acids are CASSFGAGGPWSSYEQYF.